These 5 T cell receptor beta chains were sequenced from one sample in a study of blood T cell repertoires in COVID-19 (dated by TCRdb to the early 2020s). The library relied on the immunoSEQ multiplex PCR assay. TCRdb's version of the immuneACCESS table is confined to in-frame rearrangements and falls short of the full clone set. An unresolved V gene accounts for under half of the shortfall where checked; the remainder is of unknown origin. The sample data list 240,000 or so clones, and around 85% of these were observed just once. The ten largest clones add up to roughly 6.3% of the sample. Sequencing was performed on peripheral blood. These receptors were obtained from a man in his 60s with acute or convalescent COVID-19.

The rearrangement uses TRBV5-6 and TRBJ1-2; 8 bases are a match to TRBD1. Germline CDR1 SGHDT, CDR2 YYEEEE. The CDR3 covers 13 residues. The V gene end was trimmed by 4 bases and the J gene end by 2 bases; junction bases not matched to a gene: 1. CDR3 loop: CASSRDRNYGYTF. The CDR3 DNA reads TGTGCCAGCAGCCGGGACAGGAACTATGGCTACACCTTC.

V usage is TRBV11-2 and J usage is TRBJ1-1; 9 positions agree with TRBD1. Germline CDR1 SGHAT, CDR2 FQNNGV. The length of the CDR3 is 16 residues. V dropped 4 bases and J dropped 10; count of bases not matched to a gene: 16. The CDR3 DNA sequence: TGTGCCAGCAGCTCTCAACCCCCGGGACAGGGATTGGTAGCTTTCTTT. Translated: CASSSQPPGQGLVAFF.

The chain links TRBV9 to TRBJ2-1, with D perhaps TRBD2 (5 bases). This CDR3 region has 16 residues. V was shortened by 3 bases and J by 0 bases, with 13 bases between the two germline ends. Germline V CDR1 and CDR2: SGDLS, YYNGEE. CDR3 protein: CASSALGSSSYNEQFF. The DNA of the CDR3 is TGTGCCAGCAGCGCACTAGGGTCTAGCTCCTACAATGAGCAGTTCTTC.

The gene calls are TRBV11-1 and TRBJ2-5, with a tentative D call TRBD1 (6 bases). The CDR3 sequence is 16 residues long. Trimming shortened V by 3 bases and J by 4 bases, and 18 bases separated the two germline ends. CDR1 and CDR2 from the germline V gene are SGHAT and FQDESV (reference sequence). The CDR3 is CASSFSPGHGGETQYF. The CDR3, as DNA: TGTGCCAGCAGCTTCAGTCCGGGACACGGTGGAGAGACCCAGTACTTC. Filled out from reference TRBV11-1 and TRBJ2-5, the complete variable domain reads EAEVAQSPRYKITEKSQAVAFWCDPISGHATLYWYRQILGQGPELLVQFQDESVVDDSQLPKDRFSAERLKGVDSTLKIQPAELGDSAMYLCASSFSPGHGGETQYFGPGTRLLVL.

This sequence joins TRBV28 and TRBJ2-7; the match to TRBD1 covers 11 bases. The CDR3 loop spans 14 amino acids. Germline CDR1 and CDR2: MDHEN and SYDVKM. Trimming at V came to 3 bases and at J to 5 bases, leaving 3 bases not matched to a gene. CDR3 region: CASSFRTGGHEQYF. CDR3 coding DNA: TGTGCCAGCAGTTTTAGGACAGGGGGCCACGAGCAGTACTTC.